This passage covers 23 T cell receptor beta chains from one sample sequenced in a study of blood T cell repertoires in COVID-19. Method: immunoSEQ multiplex PCR; TCRdb's copy keeps in-frame clones and lacks some. Of 70,000 to 90,000 clones listed, around 78% are singletons. The sequenced sample consisted of peripheral blood. The receptors derive from an elderly woman with acute or convalescent COVID-19.

The chain combines TRBV3-1 (or the pseudogene TRBV3-2) with TRBJ2-1; 9 bases match TRBD2. Germline values: CDR1 LGHDT, CDR2 YNNKEL (reference sequence). J was trimmed by 0 bases and V by 4 bases; bases with no gene match: 1. The CDR3 runs 15 residues. DNA of the CDR3: TGTGCCAGCAGCCCTAGCGGGGTCTCCTACAATGAGCAGTTCTTC. Protein: CASSPSGVSYNEQFF.

The chain is built from TRBV4-1 and TRBJ2-3; 9 nucleotides line up with TRBD1. With 4 bases clipped from V and 6 bases from J, the junction kept 5 bases outside the gene matches. Germline assignment: CDR1 MGHRA and CDR2 YSYEKL. The CDR3 runs 14 residues. DNA for the CDR3: TGCGCCAGCAGCCTACAGGGGGCTTTCGATACGCAGTATTTT. This sequence encodes CASSLQGAFDTQYF.

V gene TRBV5-4 combines with J gene TRBJ2-3, with D possibly matching TRBD2 (7 bases). This CDR3 spans 16 amino acids. Germline lookup yields CDR1 SGHNT and CDR2 YYREEE (reference sequence). V was pared by 4 bases and J by 2 bases, with 17 bases between. CDR3: CASSPGGLGNTDTQYF. CDR3 in DNA: TGTGCCAGCAGCCCGGGGGGCCTGGGTAACACAGATACGCAGTATTTT.

The V and J genes are TRBV5-1 and TRBJ2-1; TRBD1 matches 8 bases. Germline V gives CDR1 SGHRS, CDR2 YFSETQ. The trim removed 4 bases at V and 8 bases at J, leaving 8 bases unmatched. CDR3 length: 14 residues. The CDR3 reads CASSQDRVSDEQFF. The CDR3 nucleotides read TGCGCCAGCAGCCAGGACAGGGTGAGCGATGAGCAGTTCTTC.

The CDR3 reads CSAALTGVRNTIYF. The CDR3, as DNA: TGCAGCGCTGCACTGACAGGGGTGAGAAACACCATATATTTT. J is TRBJ1-3 and V is TRBV29-1; 8 bases are shared with TRBD1. CDR1 is SQVTM, CDR2 ANQGSEA, per germline. The junction had 10 bases not matched to a gene; V was cut back by 7 bases and J by 5 bases. CDR3 length: 14 amino acids.

V and J are TRBV9 and TRBJ1-2; 7 bases agree with TRBD1. CDR1 SGDLS and CDR2 YYNGEE come from the germline V gene. The CDR3 covers 14 residues. Losses at the gene ends were 4 bases for V and 3 bases for J; bases not matched to a gene: 6. CDR3 bases: TGTGCCAGCAGCAGACAGGGATATGACTATGGCTACACCTTC. Translating it yields CASSRQGYDYGYTF.

The chain employs TRBV12-3 or TRBV12-4 and TRBJ1-5; D is unclear. This CDR3 spans 13 amino acids. The V and J ends lost 6 bases and 0 bases respectively, with 6 bases between them. The CDR3 sequence is CASRTDSNQPQHF. The CDR3 nucleotides are TGTGCCAGCAGAACAGATAGCAATCAGCCCCAGCATTTT.

There are a few counts of this clone. This rearrangement joins TRBV5-4 to TRBJ2-7, with TRBD2 matching 7 bases. The CDR3 consists of 16 residues. J lost 12 bases, V lost 0 bases, and 18 bases had no gene match. Germline V gene data show CDR1 as SGHNT and CDR2 as YYREEE (reference sequence). In DNA form, the CDR3 reads TGTGCCAGCAGCTTGGATCAGTGGGGGATTAGCGGGCTATCGTACTTC. Translation: CASSLDQWGISGLSYF.

V usage is TRBV13 and J usage is TRBJ1-4; D is ambiguous. Germline V gene lookup returns CDR1 PRHDT and CDR2 FYEKMQ (reference sequence). CDR3 length: 14 residues. The V end was cut by 0 bases, the J end by 3 bases, with 5 bases between. The CDR3 DNA reads as TGTGCCAGCAGCTTAGGGGAGCCTAATGAAAAACTGTTTTTT. Amino acid sequence: CASSLGEPNEKLFF.

This chain links TRBV2 with TRBJ2-5; 10 positions match TRBD2. The length of the CDR3 is 15 residues. The germline V gene has CDR1 SNHLY and CDR2 FYNNEI. The trim removed 3 bases at V and 5 bases at J, leaving 6 bases unmatched. The CDR3 DNA sequence: TGTGCCAGCAGTGAGAGCGGGGGGGCCGGGGAGACCCAGTACTTC. Protein product: CASSESGGAGETQYF.

The chain links TRBV5-4 to TRBJ2-7, with TRBD1 matching over 8 bases. The V and J ends lost 1 base and 3 bases, in that order; junction bases with no gene match: 6. The CDR3 has 15 residues. Germline V gene lookup returns CDR1 SGHNT and CDR2 YYREEE (reference sequence). Here the CDR3 reads CASSLLGTGDYEQYF. In DNA, the CDR3 is TGTGCCAGCAGCTTGTTAGGGACAGGAGACTACGAGCAGTACTTC.

The DNA for the CDR3 is TGTGCCAGCGGGCCAAGGGGTGGGGAAAAACTGTTTTTT. This encodes CASGPRGGEKLFF. This rearrangement joins TRBV3-1 (or the pseudogene TRBV3-2) to TRBJ1-4, with TRBD1 as a possible D gene (5 bases). Per the germline V gene, CDR1 is LGHDT and CDR2 is YNNKEL (reference sequence). The CDR3 runs to 13 residues. V was clipped by 8 bases and J by 8 bases, with 15 bases between them.

The gene calls are TRBV19 and TRBJ2-1; TRBD2 might be the D (6 bases). Germline V lookup: CDR1 LNHDA, CDR2 SQIVND (reference sequence). This CDR3 has 14 amino acids. Trimming removed 3 bases at V and 8 bases at J, with 14 bases between. In DNA form, the CDR3 reads TGTGCCAGTAGTATCAGGGACTTTTCACATGAGCAGTTCTTC. Amino acids: CASSIRDFSHEQFF.

The V gene is TRBV6-5, the J gene TRBJ1-6; D ambiguous. With 0 bases removed from V and 6 bases from J, the gap between germline ends came to 12 bases. The CDR3 is 16 residues long. The V gene's germline CDR1 is MNHEY and CDR2 SVGAGI. In nucleotides, the CDR3 is TGTGCCAGCAGTTACTCATCAGGTGGAGGTAATTCACCCCTCCACTTT. It codes for CASSYSSGGGNSPLHF.

This chain uses TRBV19 with TRBJ1-2; D not resolved. Germline CDR1 is LNHDA and CDR2 is SQIVND (reference sequence). CDR3 length: 16 amino acids. Trimming removed 1 base at V and 3 bases at J, with 15 bases between. CDR3 DNA sequence: TGTGCCAGTAGTATAGGCCTATCTACTCTCCACTATGGCTACACCTTC. As protein: CASSIGLSTLHYGYTF.

The rearrangement links TRBV13 to TRBJ1-1, with D possibly matching TRBD1 (6 bases). The length of the CDR3 is 14 residues. V was pared by 2 bases and J by 4 bases, with 11 bases between. Germline V gene data show CDR1 as PRHDT and CDR2 as FYEKMQ (reference sequence). The CDR3 here is CASSLSRGITEAFF. CDR3 sequence (DNA): TGTGCCAGCAGCTTAAGCAGGGGAATCACTGAAGCTTTCTTT.

The J gene is TRBJ2-2, the V gene TRBV6-5, with a weak D call TRBD1 (6 bases). The CDR3 consists of 15 residues. The V gene's germline CDR1 is MNHEY and CDR2 SVGAGI. V lost 6 bases and J lost 0, with 11 bases in between. Here the CDR3 DNA reads TGTGCCAGCAGGGGGACAAACCCGAACACCGGGGAGCTGTTTTTT. Translating it yields CASRGTNPNTGELFF.

The chain recombines TRBV20-1 with TRBJ2-7, with 8 bases lining up with TRBD2. Germline-derived CDR1 and CDR2 are DFQATT and SNEGSKA (reference sequence). V was pared by 5 bases and J by 6 bases, with 3 bases of the junction left unmatched. The CDR3 runs to 11 residues. CDR3 in DNA: TGCAGTGCTCTACTAGCGGCCGAGCAGTACTTC. Its protein is CSALLAAEQYF.

V and J are TRBV5-1 and TRBJ1-6; no reliable D call. The V and J ends lost 5 bases and 9 bases respectively, with 24 bases between them. The CDR3 consists of 17 residues. The V gene's germline CDR1 is SGHRS and CDR2 YFSETQ. CDR3 protein: CASSLTAGSPPISPLHF. DNA for the CDR3: TGCGCCAGCAGTCTAACTGCGGGTAGCCCGCCTATTTCACCCCTCCACTTT.

V is TRBV19 and J is TRBJ1-1, with D perhaps matching TRBD1 (5 bases). V lost 7 bases to trimming and J lost 2 bases, with 17 bases between them. Germline V gives CDR1 LNHDA, CDR2 SQIVND (reference sequence). CDR3 size: 15 residues. The CDR3, as DNA: TGTGCCAGTATCCTACTCGCGGGGGGAAACACTGAAGCTTTCTTT. Its protein is CASILLAGGNTEAFF.

V is TRBV4-2 and J is TRBJ1-2, with D perhaps matching TRBD1 (5 bases). Germline values: CDR1 LGHNA, CDR2 YNFKEQ. Trimming pared 3 bases from V and 2 bases from J, leaving 7 bases between. The CDR3 totals 13 residues. The CDR3 protein is CASSHDRNYGYTF. The CDR3 nucleotides read TGTGCCAGCAGCCACGACAGAAACTATGGCTACACCTTC.

The genes are TRBV5-1 and TRBJ2-5; the D gene is possibly TRBD2 (5 bases). V gave up 4 bases and J gave up 4 bases, with 17 bases separating them. The CDR3 is made up of 15 amino acids. Germline assignment: CDR1 SGHRS and CDR2 YFSETQ. The CDR3 loop reads CASSIGPGGAETQYF. The CDR3 coding sequence is TGCGCCAGCAGCATAGGACCTGGAGGTGCAGAGACCCAGTACTTC. The full variable domain, completed using reference TRBV5-1 and TRBJ2-5, is KAGVTQTPRYLIKTRGQQVTLSCSPISGHRSVSWYQQTPGQGLQFLFEYFSETQRNKGNFPGRFSGRQFSNSRSEMNVSTLELGDSALYLCASSIGPGGAETQYFGPGTRLLVL.

This clone has more than one count but fewer than ten. The V and J genes are TRBV5-1 and TRBJ2-1, with 13 positions matching TRBD2. From germline, CDR1 is SGHRS and CDR2 YFSETQ. With 1 base clipped from V and 4 bases from J, the junction kept 5 bases outside the gene matches. The CDR3 spans 17 residues. CDR3 sequence (DNA): TGCGCCAGCAGCTTGTTGCTACTAGCGGGGGGGTACAATGAGCAGTTCTTC. It encodes CASSLLLLAGGYNEQFF. Complete variable domain (other parts from reference TRBV5-1 and TRBJ2-1): KAGVTQTPRYLIKTRGQQVTLSCSPISGHRSVSWYQQTPGQGLQFLFEYFSETQRNKGNFPGRFSGRQFSNSRSEMNVSTLELGDSALYLCASSLLLLAGGYNEQFFGPGTRLTVL.